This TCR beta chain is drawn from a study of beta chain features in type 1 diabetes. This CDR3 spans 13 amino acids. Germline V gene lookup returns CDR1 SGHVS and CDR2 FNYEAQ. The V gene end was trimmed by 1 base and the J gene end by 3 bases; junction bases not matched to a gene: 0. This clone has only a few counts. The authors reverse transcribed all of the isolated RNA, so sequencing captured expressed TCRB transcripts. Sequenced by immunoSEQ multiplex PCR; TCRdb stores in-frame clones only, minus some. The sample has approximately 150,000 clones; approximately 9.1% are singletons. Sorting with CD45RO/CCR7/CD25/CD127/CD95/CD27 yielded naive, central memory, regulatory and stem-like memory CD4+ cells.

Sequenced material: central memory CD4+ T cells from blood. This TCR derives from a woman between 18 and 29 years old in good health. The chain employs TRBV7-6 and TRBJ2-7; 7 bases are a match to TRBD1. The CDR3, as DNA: TGTGCCAGCAGCTTAGGGGACAGCTACGAGCAGTACTTC. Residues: CASSLGDSYEQYF.